Shown below are 30 T cell receptor beta chains from a single sample sequenced in a study of T-cell memory formation after mild COVID-19. TCRdb independently ran MiXCR on the 5' RACE reads; one entry per CDR3 protein. The table lists about 260,000 distinct CDR3 sequences, approximately 8% of them singletons. Input material: PBMCs or a T cell subset sorted from them (not recorded which). The receptor source for this set is a man between 18 and 29 years old who had mild COVID-19 (a few samples of this study predate the infection). Cell type and time point are not known.

The V gene is TRBV7-9, the J gene TRBJ2-7, with TRBD2 as a possible D gene (6 bases). Germline V gene data show CDR1 as SEHNR and CDR2 as FQNEAQ (reference sequence). This CDR3 has 17 amino acids. Trimming took 0 bases from V and 2 from J, leaving 17 bases between them. The CDR3 protein is CASSLAGRRDSTYEQYF. CDR3 sequence (DNA): TGTGCCAGCAGCTTAGCGGGCCGGAGGGATTCAACCTACGAGCAGTACTTC.

The chain links TRBV6-5 to TRBJ1-5; no clear D gene. Germline loops: CDR1 MNHEY, CDR2 SVGAGI. This CDR3 region has 12 residues. Trimming removed 5 bases at V and 6 bases at J, with 8 bases between. CDR3 sequence (DNA): TGTGCCAGCAGTAGACTAGGTCAGCCCCAGCATTTT. Encoded protein: CASSRLGQPQHF.

This clonotype was observed a few times. The rearrangement links TRBV7-2 to TRBJ2-3, with D perhaps TRBD1 (5 bases). Trimming cost V 3 bases and J 3 bases, with 10 bases left between them. The germline CDR1 and CDR2 sequences are SGHTA and FQGNSA. This CDR3 is 14 amino acids long. The CDR3 sequence is CASSFLQGTDTQYF. The CDR3 DNA reads as TGTGCCAGCAGCTTCTTGCAGGGAACAGATACGCAGTATTTT.

The chain couples TRBV27 to TRBJ2-1; 9 bases map to TRBD2. Unmatched junction bases numbered 3, after V lost 8 bases and J lost 4 bases. Per the germline V gene, CDR1 is MNHEY and CDR2 is SMNVEV (reference sequence). This CDR3 has 13 amino acids. The chain's CDR3 is CASRLAAYNEQFF. The CDR3 region has the DNA TGTGCCAGCCGACTAGCGGCGTACAATGAGCAGTTCTTC.

This clonotype was detected ten times or more. The chain is built from TRBV7-2 and TRBJ1-2; a weak D match, TRBD1 (6 bases). CDR3 size: 13 residues. Trimming pared 3 bases from V and 5 bases from J, leaving 10 bases between. Germline V gene data show CDR1 as SGHTA and CDR2 as FQGNSA. In DNA form, the CDR3 reads TGTGCCAGCAGCTTCAAACAGGGATATGGCTACACCTTC. Translated: CASSFKQGYGYTF. Looking up the rest from reference TRBV7-2 and TRBJ1-2 gives the full variable domain: GAGVSQSPSNKVTEKGKDVELRCDPISGHTALYWYRQSLGQGLEFLIYFQGNSAPDKSGLPSDRFSAERTGGSVSTLTIQRTQQEDSAVYLCASSFKQGYGYTFGSGTRLTVV.

This CDR3 is CASSRVSNQPQHF. The CDR3 DNA follows: TGTGCCAGTAGTCGCGTGAGCAATCAGCCCCAGCATTTT. J is TRBJ1-5 and V is TRBV19; D is uncertain. Trimming removed 5 bases from V and 1 base from J, with 6 bases in between. This CDR3 has 13 amino acids. CDR1 is LNHDA, CDR2 SQIVND, per germline (reference sequence). Looking up the rest from reference TRBV19 and TRBJ1-5 gives the full variable domain: DGGITQSPKYLFRKEGQNVTLSCEQNLNHDAMYWYRQDPGQGLRLIYYSQIVNDFQKGDIAEGYSVSREKKESFPLTVTSAQKNPTAFYLCASSRVSNQPQHFGDGTRLSIL.

This clonotype has a count of ten or more. The chain couples TRBV4-2 to TRBJ2-3; 16 bases match TRBD2. Germline CDR1 reads LGHNA; CDR2 reads YNFKEQ. The CDR3 is made up of 20 amino acids. V shed 0 bases and J 4 bases; nucleotides not matched to a gene: 10. CDR3 nucleotide sequence: TGTGCCAGCAGCCAAGATCACGGGACTAGCGGGGGGGCTTTCGCAGATACGCAGTATTTT. Translation gives CASSQDHGTSGGAFADTQYF.

This clonotype was counted only a few times. This rearrangement joins TRBV27 to TRBJ1-6; possible D gene TRBD1, 5 bases. CDR1 and CDR2 from the germline V gene are MNHEY and SMNVEV (reference sequence). The CDR3 has 14 amino acids. V was trimmed by 5 bases and J by 10 bases, leaving 15 bases between them. In nucleotides, the CDR3 is TGTGCCAGCAGTGCCTCGACAGTCTGGTCACCCCTCCACTTT. Its protein is CASSASTVWSPLHF.

The gene calls are TRBV24-1 and TRBJ2-1; no clear D. Trimming pared 2 bases from V and 6 bases from J, leaving 16 bases between. CDR3 length: 16 residues. Germline V gives CDR1 KGHDR, CDR2 SFDVKD. CDR3 loop: CATSDSSASLGNEQFF. CDR3 DNA: TGTGCCACCAGTGATTCGTCCGCGAGCTTGGGCAATGAGCAGTTCTTC.

The CDR3 bases are TGTGCCAGCAGTTACTCGACCGGGCAAGAGACCCAGTACTTC. It translates to CASSYSTGQETQYF. This rearrangement joins TRBV6-5 to TRBJ2-5; no clear D. Trimming removed 0 bases at V and 2 bases at J, with 7 bases between. CDR1 MNHEY and CDR2 SVGAGI come from the germline V gene. The CDR3 spans 14 residues.

In its sample, this clonotype was seen a few times. The chain has TRBV9 and TRBJ2-1; either TRBD1 or TRBD2 may fit D (5 bases each). With 9 bases removed from V and 0 bases from J, the gap between germline ends came to 13 bases. The CDR3 length is 14 residues. The germline gives CDR1 SGDLS, CDR2 YYNGEE. The CDR3 sequence is CATGPPSSYNEQFF. Written as DNA, the CDR3 is TGTGCCACGGGACCACCCAGCTCCTACAATGAGCAGTTCTTC.

This clonotype has a count of ten or more. The rearrangement joins TRBV6-6 to TRBJ1-5; tentative D call: TRBD1 (5 bases). Germline CDR1 MNHNY, CDR2 SVGAGI (reference sequence). CDR3 length: 13 amino acids. V dropped 4 bases and J dropped 4 bases, with 8 bases sitting between them. The CDR3 protein is CASSFGANQPQHF. CDR3 in DNA: TGTGCCAGCAGTTTTGGGGCTAATCAGCCCCAGCATTTT.

There are a few counts of this clonotype. The genes are TRBV5-1 and TRBJ1-1; unclear D gene. The germline V gene has CDR1 SGHRS and CDR2 YFSETQ. Trimming took 2 bases from V and 1 from J, leaving 9 bases between them. The CDR3 sequence is 14 residues long. The CDR3 nucleotides read TGCGCCAGCAGCTTTACAGTCCCGAACACTGAAGCTTTCTTT. Translating gives CASSFTVPNTEAFF.

This clonotype was detected ten times or more. CDR3 DNA sequence: TGTGCCAGCTGCGCCCAGGGGTCCGGGGAGCTGTTTTTT. Protein product: CASCAQGSGELFF. The V and J genes are TRBV6-5 and TRBJ2-2; perhaps TRBD1 as D (6 bases). The CDR3 runs to 13 residues. The V end was cut by 8 bases, the J end by 6 bases, with 13 bases between. Germline V gene lookup returns CDR1 MNHEY and CDR2 SVGAGI.

This clonotype has only a few counts. The rearrangement uses TRBV7-9 and TRBJ2-2, with TRBD2 matching 10 bases. The ends lost 4 bases at V and 1 base at J; junction bases unmatched: 3. Germline V CDR1 and CDR2: SEHNR, FQNEAQ (reference sequence). The CDR3 has 16 residues. The CDR3 here is CASSWRLAGNTGELFF. The DNA for the CDR3 is TGTGCCAGCAGCTGGAGACTAGCGGGGAACACCGGGGAGCTGTTTTTT.

The chain joins TRBV24-1 to TRBJ2-3; tentative D call: TRBD2 (7 bases). Per germline, CDR1 KGHDR and CDR2 SFDVKD. Trimming removed 4 bases from V and 3 bases from J, with 13 bases in between. The CDR3 consists of 15 residues. CDR3 region: CATSDLRGGTDTQYF. The CDR3 region has the DNA TGTGCCACCAGTGACCTGAGGGGGGGTACAGATACGCAGTATTTT.

Written as DNA, the CDR3 is TGCGCCAGCAGCCAGCTAGCGGGGGGCGAGCAGTACGTC. It codes for CASSQLAGGEQYV. V gene TRBV4-1 combines with J gene TRBJ2-7; 11 positions agree with TRBD2. Losses at the gene ends were 3 bases for V and 6 bases for J; bases not matched to a gene: 1. Germline loops: CDR1 MGHRA, CDR2 YSYEKL. The CDR3 spans 13 residues.

This clonotype has only a few counts. The genes are TRBV2 and TRBJ1-3, with D possibly being TRBD1 (5 bases). The CDR3 consists of 15 residues. The germline V gene encodes CDR1 SNHLY and CDR2 FYNNEI. Trimming left V 6 bases short and J 2 bases short, with 14 bases between. CDR3 DNA sequence: TGTGCCAGCAGCCTCATGGGACCTACTGGAAACACCATATATTTT. Amino acid sequence: CASSLMGPTGNTIYF.

In this sample, this clonotype turned up a few times. The chain is built from TRBV18 and TRBJ2-7; TRBD2 is a possible D gene (5 bases). This CDR3 has 13 residues. V gave up 3 bases and J gave up 4 bases, with 10 bases separating them. The germline V gene has CDR1 KGHSH and CDR2 LQKENI. In DNA, the CDR3 is TGTGCCAGCTCACCTGGGCGGGCTTACGAGCAGTACGTC. It specifies CASSPGRAYEQYV.

CDR3 sequence: CASSQGATKQDTQYF. The DNA of the CDR3 is TGTGCCAGCAGCCAAGGGGCGACCAAACAAGATACGCAGTATTTT. The V and J genes are TRBV3-1 and TRBJ2-3; D ambiguous. The CDR3 is 15 amino acids. CDR1 and CDR2 (germline): LGHDT, YNNKEL (reference sequence). V was trimmed by 1 base and J by 5 bases, leaving 13 bases between them.

This clonotype was detected only a few times. The V and J genes are TRBV4-3 and TRBJ2-5; D unresolved. V lost 1 base and J 0 bases, leaving 12 bases between the germline ends. CDR1 is LGHNA and CDR2 is YSLEER in the germline V gene. The CDR3 length is 16 residues. Here the CDR3 reads CASSQGSFPYQETQYF. The CDR3 DNA follows: TGCGCCAGCAGCCAAGGCAGCTTTCCTTACCAAGAGACCCAGTACTTC.

The J gene is TRBJ1-6, the V gene TRBV12-3 or TRBV12-4; a possible D gene is TRBD1 (5 bases). Trimming left V 6 bases short and J 9 bases short, with 9 bases between. CDR3 size: 12 residues. CDR3 sequence reads: CASRGVRSPLHF. DNA of the CDR3: TGTGCCAGCAGGGGGGTTCGTTCACCCCTCCACTTT.

The chain has TRBV29-1 and TRBJ1-1; the match to TRBD1 covers 8 bases. Germline CDR1 is SQVTM and CDR2 is ANQGSEA. Trimming at V came to 7 bases and at J to 1 base, leaving 11 bases not matched to a gene. This CDR3 has 15 residues. The CDR3 region is CSAHGQGGANTEAFF. CDR3 sequence (DNA): TGCAGCGCTCACGGACAGGGAGGGGCGAACACTGAAGCTTTCTTT.

This clonotype turned up a few times. The chain is built from TRBV7-6 and TRBJ2-7; 11 positions agree with TRBD2. V gave up 1 base and J gave up 4 bases; unmatched junction bases: 3. Germline-derived CDR1 and CDR2 are SGHVS and FNYEAQ. This CDR3 region has 15 residues. The CDR3 sequence is CASSLEASGGYEQYV. CDR3 DNA: TGTGCCAGCAGCTTAGAGGCTAGCGGGGGGTACGAGCAGTACGTC.

This clonotype has just a few counts. V gene TRBV7-9 combines with J gene TRBJ2-2; TRBD2 might be the D (6 bases). Germline loops: CDR1 SEHNR, CDR2 FQNEAQ (reference sequence). CDR3 size: 16 residues. The V end was cut by 4 bases, the J end by 0 bases, with 12 bases between. CDR3 loop: CASSSGAFSNTGELFF. CDR3 coding DNA: TGTGCCAGCAGCTCGGGAGCGTTCTCGAACACCGGGGAGCTGTTTTTT.

This clonotype was picked up a small number of times. V and J are TRBV6-6 and TRBJ2-3; D gene unclear. The CDR3 has 11 residues. Germline lookup yields CDR1 MNHNY and CDR2 SVGAGI (reference sequence). With 2 bases removed from V and 7 bases from J, the gap between germline ends came to 4 bases. CDR3 nucleotide sequence: TGTGCCAGCAGTTACAGCCATACGCAGTATTTT. Translating it yields CASSYSHTQYF.

The gene calls are TRBV27 and TRBJ1-6; 8 bases agree with TRBD1. Trimming at V came to 2 bases and at J to 9 bases, leaving 9 bases not matched to a gene. From germline, CDR1 is MNHEY and CDR2 SMNVEV (reference sequence). This CDR3 has 16 residues. Here the CDR3 reads CASSLEADREGSPLHF. For the CDR3, the DNA is TGTGCCAGCAGTTTAGAGGCGGACAGGGAGGGTTCACCCCTCCACTTT.

This clonotype has just a few counts. This sequence joins TRBV4-2 and TRBJ2-2, with D maybe TRBD2 (5 bases). V gave up 0 bases and J gave up 7 bases, with 9 bases separating them. Per germline, CDR1 LGHNA and CDR2 YNFKEQ. The CDR3 loop spans 14 amino acids. CDR3 sequence (DNA): TGTGCCAGCAGCCAAGATTCCGGGGACGGGGAGCTGTTTTTT. This codes for CASSQDSGDGELFF.

Only a few counts were recorded for this clonotype. This chain links TRBV7-9 with TRBJ1-1, with D possibly being TRBD1 (6 bases). The V gene's germline CDR1 is SEHNR and CDR2 FQNEAQ (reference sequence). The length of the CDR3 is 14 residues. V dropped 6 bases and J dropped 11 bases, with 22 bases sitting between them. The CDR3 reads CASRGPGQPLGAFF. As DNA, the CDR3 is TGTGCCAGCAGGGGTCCGGGACAACCCCTCGGGGCTTTCTTT.

This clonotype was counted many times. The rearrangement joins TRBV18 to TRBJ2-7; 7 bases align to TRBD1. J was trimmed by 3 bases and V by 0 bases; bases with no gene match: 8. The CDR3 spans 16 residues. Germline V CDR1 and CDR2: KGHSH, LQKENI. The CDR3, as DNA: TGTGCCAGCTCACCACCGGGTACAGGGGTCCTCTACGAGCAGTACTTC. Encoded protein: CASSPPGTGVLYEQYF.